This paragraph reports one T cell receptor beta chain. This CDR3 comprises 13 residues. The data stem from a study of blood T cell repertoires in COVID-19. Whole-study context: Acute-phase and convalescent COVID-19 samples originated in the United States, Italy and Spain. Sources were T cells, B-cell-depleted T cells, or PBMCs; the material itself was cDNA or gDNA.

Under the authors' procedure: Reference gene primer amplification yielded estimated nucleated cell counts. The protocol was immunoSEQ multiplex PCR, while the TCRdb copy is restricted to in-frame clones and leaves out a portion. That table gives V, J and clone size, and the DNA gave D and trimming. This table holds about 250,000 clones, 70% to 90% found once. This chain joins TRBV21-1 and TRBJ2-2; TRBD2, as called in the table, went unchecked against the DNA. TRBV21-1 is a documented pseudogene. The clonotype originates from a woman younger than 45 with acute or convalescent COVID-19. What was sequenced was peripheral blood. CDR3 sequence (DNA): TGTGCCAGCAGTAAAGGGAGAGCCGGGGAGCTGTTTTTT. Translating gives CASSKGRAGELFF.